Each of the 24 T cell receptor beta chains below was sequenced from the same sample in a study of OX40 agonist ivuxolimab in advanced cancers. Generated by immunoSEQ multiplex PCR, the TCRdb table keeps only in-frame clones and is missing some. The sample carries tens of thousands of clones, more than 75% recorded once. This specimen was CD4+ or CD8+ T cells sorted from blood, taken in a trial of the OX40 agonist ivuxolimab. These receptors were obtained from an adult with an advanced solid tumor such as melanoma, head and neck, liver or kidney cancer.

J is TRBJ1-4 and V is TRBV4-1; 8 bases match TRBD1. CDR1 MGHRA and CDR2 YSYEKL come from the germline V gene. The CDR3 has 18 residues. Trimming removed 0 bases from V and 0 bases from J; junction bases left unmatched: 6. The CDR3 region has the DNA TGCGCCAGCAGCCAAGATCAGGGACAGGCGGCAACTAATGAAAAACTGTTTTTT. This codes for CASSQDQGQAATNEKLFF.

The chain combines TRBV11-2 with TRBJ2-7, with TRBD2 matching over 12 bases. The CDR3 spans 15 residues. With 5 bases clipped from V and 9 bases from J, the junction kept 11 bases outside the gene matches. Germline CDR1 SGHAT, CDR2 FQNNGV. CDR3 sequence reads: CASSTGLAGSLGQYF. DNA of the CDR3: TGTGCCAGCAGCACGGGACTAGCGGGTTCCTTGGGGCAGTACTTC. The full variable domain, rest sourced from reference TRBV11-2 and TRBJ2-7, is EAGVAQSPRYKIIEKRQSVAFWCNPISGHATLYWYQQILGQGPKLLIQFQNNGVVDDSQLPKDRFSAERLKGVDSTLKIQPAKLEDSAVYLCASSTGLAGSLGQYFGPGTRLTVT.

The chain carries TRBV6-5 and TRBJ2-3; tentatively, D is TRBD1 (5 bases). The V end was cut by 0 bases, the J end by 0 bases, with 7 bases between. The CDR3 contains 15 residues. CDR1 MNHEY and CDR2 SVGAGI come from the germline V gene. The CDR3 DNA reads as TGTGCCAGCAGTTACTCGCACAGGAGCACAGATACGCAGTATTTT. This encodes CASSYSHRSTDTQYF.

This rearrangement joins TRBV14 to TRBJ2-2; 8 nucleotides match TRBD1. CDR1 and CDR2 (germline): SGHDN, FVKESK. Trimming at V came to 4 bases and at J to 6 bases, leaving 4 bases not matched to a gene. CDR3 size: 14 residues. In nucleotides, the CDR3 is TGTGCCAGCAGCCCGGGACAGGCGGCCGGGGAGCTGTTTTTT. Amino acids: CASSPGQAAGELFF.

The chain employs TRBV2 and TRBJ2-7; a possible D gene is TRBD1 (6 bases). CDR1 is SNHLY, CDR2 FYNNEI, per germline. The CDR3 has 12 residues. The V and J ends lost 1 base and 5 bases respectively, with 6 bases between them. CDR3 residues: CASSEDRDEQYF. Here the CDR3 DNA reads TGTGCCAGCAGTGAAGACAGGGACGAGCAGTACTTC.

The V gene is TRBV5-1, the J gene TRBJ1-1; tentative D call: TRBD1 (5 bases). The V gene lost 5 bases and the J gene lost 2 bases, with 16 bases spanning the gap. CDR3 size: 15 residues. Germline V gives CDR1 SGHRS, CDR2 YFSETQ. CDR3 bases: TGCGCCAGCAGACCCGCCGGGGGAATAAACACTGAAGCTTTCTTT. Protein product: CASRPAGGINTEAFF.

This clone was seen only once. This rearrangement joins TRBV28 to TRBJ1-2; D remains unclear. The germline gives CDR1 MDHEN, CDR2 SYDVKM. The V end was cut by 6 bases, the J end by 7 bases, with 18 bases between. CDR3 size: 14 residues. CDR3 amino acids: CASRSTGQVRGYTF. DNA of the CDR3: TGTGCCAGCAGATCGACCGGGCAGGTCCGTGGCTACACCTTC.

The rearrangement uses TRBV4-1 and TRBJ1-5; D unresolved. CDR3 length: 14 residues. Germline V gives CDR1 MGHRA, CDR2 YSYEKL. V was cut by 4 bases and J by 5 bases, with 12 bases left in between. The CDR3 spells CASSPGRVDQPQHF. For the CDR3, the DNA is TGCGCCAGCAGCCCCGGTAGGGTGGATCAGCCCCAGCATTTT.

The chain is built from TRBV7-8 and TRBJ1-1; TRBD1 matches at 11 bases. Germline loops: CDR1 SGHVS, CDR2 FQNEAQ. V gave up 4 bases and J gave up 4 bases; unmatched junction bases: 5. This CDR3 spans 15 amino acids. CDR3 in amino acids: CASSSGTGGGTEAFF. The CDR3 DNA reads TGTGCCAGCAGCTCGGGGACAGGGGGGGGCACTGAAGCTTTCTTT. Full variable domain (outside the CDR3, taken from reference TRBV7-8 and TRBJ1-1): GAGVSQSPRYKVAKRGQDVALRCDPISGHVSLFWYQQALGQGPEFLTYFQNEAQLDKSGLPSDRFFAERPEGSVSTLKIQRTQQEDSAVYLCASSSGTGGGTEAFFGQGTRLTVV.

The chain is built from TRBV6-5 and TRBJ1-2, with D unresolved. With 5 bases removed from V and 4 bases from J, the gap between germline ends came to 17 bases. CDR3 size: 15 residues. Germline values: CDR1 MNHEY, CDR2 SVGAGI. The CDR3 DNA reads TGTGCCAGCAGTCCCCGGAGGGCTACCTCCTATGGCTACACCTTC. Its protein is CASSPRRATSYGYTF.

V gene TRBV6-5 combines with J gene TRBJ2-3, with D unclear. V shed 2 bases and J shed 2 bases, with 11 bases lying between them. The CDR3 runs 15 residues. Germline V gene lookup returns CDR1 MNHEY and CDR2 SVGAGI. For the CDR3, the DNA is TGTGCCAGCAGTTACATTGGACCATACACAGATACGCAGTATTTT. Protein: CASSYIGPYTDTQYF.

The CDR3 loop is CASSQARGGGVLLEEKLFF. Here the CDR3 DNA reads TGCGCCAGCAGCCAAGCTCGGGGAGGAGGGGTCCTCCTAGAGGAAAAACTGTTTTTT. The gene calls are TRBV4-1 and TRBJ1-4; D perhaps matches TRBD1 (5 bases). The CDR3 covers 19 residues. Trimming cost V 1 base and J 8 bases, with 26 bases left between them. Germline-derived CDR1 and CDR2 are MGHRA and YSYEKL.

CDR3 bases: TGTGCCACGGTGGGGGGCGCGGCCGGGGAGCTGTTTTTT. Protein product: CATVGGAAGELFF. This sequence joins TRBV7-8 and TRBJ2-2; D may be TRBD1 or TRBD2 (6 bases each). This CDR3 is built from 13 residues. Trimming stripped 10 bases from V and 6 bases from J, with 15 bases between. Germline CDR1 SGHVS, CDR2 FQNEAQ.

This chain connects TRBV6-1 to TRBJ2-5, with D tentatively TRBD2 (6 bases). Germline-derived CDR1 and CDR2 are MNHNS and SASEGT. This CDR3 region has 14 residues. Trimming removed 3 bases from V and 5 bases from J, with 13 bases in between. The CDR3 region has the DNA TGTGCCAGCAGTGACGGGACTGCTACGGAGACCCAGTACTTC. Translating it yields CASSDGTATETQYF.

This clone was detected a few times. J is TRBJ2-5 and V is TRBV19; D ambiguous. The V and J ends lost 3 bases and 3 bases respectively, with 8 bases between them. Germline-derived CDR1 and CDR2 are LNHDA and SQIVND (reference sequence). The CDR3 consists of 13 residues. CDR3 in amino acids: CASSIWLEETQYF. The CDR3 DNA reads as TGTGCCAGTAGTATTTGGTTAGAAGAGACCCAGTACTTC.

This rearrangement joins TRBV18 to TRBJ2-7, with TRBD1 matching 9 bases. The CDR3 loop spans 14 amino acids. V shed 3 bases, J shed 1 base, and the junction held 1 base outside the gene matches. The germline V gene has CDR1 KGHSH and CDR2 LQKENI. Here the CDR3 reads CASSPGQGSYEQYF. The CDR3 bases are TGTGCCAGCTCACCGGGACAGGGATCCTACGAGCAGTACTTC.

V gene TRBV30 combines with J gene TRBJ1-2; D ambiguous. Germline values: CDR1 GTSNPN, CDR2 SVGIG (reference sequence). Trimming shortened V by 5 bases and J by 4 bases, and 8 bases separated the two germline ends. The length of the CDR3 is 11 residues. CDR3 DNA sequence: TGTGCCTGGTTCGCGGGCTATGGCTACACCTTC. Its protein is CAWFAGYGYTF.

The V gene is TRBV6-5, the J gene TRBJ2-1, with TRBD1 matching 8 bases. The CDR3 runs 13 residues. The germline CDR1 and CDR2 sequences are MNHEY and SVGAGI. Germline trimming cut 6 bases from V and 6 bases from J; bases unmatched to any gene: 4. The CDR3 loop is CASSNRGTNEQFF. The CDR3, as DNA: TGTGCCAGCAGCAACAGGGGGACCAATGAGCAGTTCTTC.

The rearrangement links TRBV7-3 to TRBJ2-5, with 11 nucleotides matching TRBD2. The V gene's germline CDR1 is SGHTA and CDR2 FQGTGA. The junction had 10 bases not matched to a gene; V was cut back by 5 bases and J by 5 bases. The CDR3 has 16 residues. The CDR3 nucleotides are TGTGCCAGCAGCCCCTCGGGTAGCGGGAGGGCGGAGACCCAGTACTTC. Protein sequence: CASSPSGSGRAETQYF.

This clone was detected only once. This chain uses TRBV11-1 with TRBJ1-6; TRBD1 matches at 7 bases. The CDR3 is 16 amino acids. The ends lost 5 bases at V and 3 bases at J; junction bases unmatched: 7. Germline V gene lookup returns CDR1 SGHAT and CDR2 FQDESV (reference sequence). CDR3 bases: TGTGCCAGCAGCCACTCCCGGGACAGCTATAATTCACCCCTCCACTTT. This encodes CASSHSRDSYNSPLHF. Filled out from reference TRBV11-1 and TRBJ1-6, the complete variable domain reads EAEVAQSPRYKITEKSQAVAFWCDPISGHATLYWYRQILGQGPELLVQFQDESVVDDSQLPKDRFSAERLKGVDSTLKIQPAELGDSAMYLCASSHSRDSYNSPLHFGNGTRLTVT.

The CDR3 protein is CASSLQGYTEAFF. The CDR3 DNA reads TGTGCCAGCAGCTTACAGGGTTACACTGAAGCTTTCTTT. The chain couples TRBV11-1 to TRBJ1-1, with D maybe TRBD1 (5 bases). CDR3 length: 13 amino acids. Germline values: CDR1 SGHAT, CDR2 FQDESV (reference sequence). The germline V and J ends were trimmed by 2 bases and 3 bases, with 7 bases remaining between them.

V gene TRBV5-4 combines with J gene TRBJ1-4; D remains ambiguous. V lost 5 bases and J 1 base, leaving 9 bases between the germline ends. CDR3 size: 14 residues. The V gene's germline CDR1 is SGHNT and CDR2 YYREEE (reference sequence). The CDR3 DNA follows: TGTGCCAGCAGGAAACCAGGAACTAATGAAAAACTGTTTTTT. As protein: CASRKPGTNEKLFF.

The chain uses TRBV7-8 and TRBJ1-2; possible D gene TRBD1, 5 bases. V lost 1 base and J lost 8, with 11 bases in between. Per germline, CDR1 SGHVS and CDR2 FQNEAQ. The CDR3 spans 13 residues. The CDR3 loop reads CASSLDPWGGYTF. The CDR3 DNA sequence: TGTGCCAGCAGCTTAGACCCTTGGGGGGGCTACACCTTC.

V gene TRBV2 combines with J gene TRBJ2-5, with 12 bases fitting TRBD2. The CDR3 is made up of 14 amino acids. Germline-derived CDR1 and CDR2 are SNHLY and FYNNEI. V lost 8 bases, J lost 5 bases, and 6 bases stayed unmatched. CDR3 amino acids: CASASGTSGETQYF. CDR3 in DNA: TGTGCCAGCGCCTCCGGGACTAGCGGGGAGACCCAGTACTTC.